This TCR beta chain is from a study of blood T cell repertoires in COVID-19. CDR3 length: 13 amino acids. V dropped 6 bases and J dropped 4 bases, with 10 bases sitting between them. Note on this clone: The sample contains more than one DNA sequence encoding this CDR3.

Original analysis: Estimation of nucleated cell counts was performed using reference gene primer amplification. Sequencing was performed with immunoSEQ multiplex PCR; in TCRdb, only in-frame clones are kept and a portion is missing. V, J and clone size derive from that table, while D and trimming were established from the DNA sequence. The table includes over 150,000 clones, roughly 84% detected once. The sample comprised peripheral blood. This rearrangement joins TRBV12-3 or TRBV12-4 to TRBJ2-1; possibly TRBD2 for D (5 bases). The sequence was collected from a human donor in a cohort sampled during active COVID-19. As DNA, the CDR3 is TGTGCCAGCAGCCCCCGGGGATACAATGAGCAGTTCTTC. This encodes CASSPRGYNEQFF.